This is a list of T cell receptor beta chains from one sample in a study of blood T cells in healthy people across ages. One entry per CDR3 protein, called by TCRdb with MiXCR from the 5' RACE reads. Of about 1,400,000 distinct CDR3 sequences in the sample, roughly 59% were seen once. Input material: blood. These receptors came from a man aged 18-30 years in good health. CDR3s include the opening cysteine and the closing phenylalanine or tryptophan. The D gene is left open where the match is weak. Only some rows state a clone size, as once, few, many or a class for expanded clones.

v_call,clone_size,j_call,d_call,cdr3_nt,cdr3_aa
TRBV12-3/TRBV12-4,few,TRBJ2-1,NA,TGTGCCAGCAGGCGGGGAGAGCAGTTCTTC,CASRRGEQFF
TRBV27,few,TRBJ1-1,TRBD1,TGTGCCAGCAGTAGGGGACAGGGGGCGGACACTGAAGCTTTCTTT,CASSRGQGADTEAFF
TRBV4-1,NA,TRBJ1-6,NA,TGCGCCAGCAGCCATAATCGTTATAATTCACCCCTCCACTTT,CASSHNRYNSPLHF
TRBV6-5,NA,TRBJ1-2,NA,TGTGCCAGCAGTTACTCTTTCAGGGACTATGGCTACACCTTC,CASSYSFRDYGYTF
TRBV10-3,few,TRBJ2-3,NA,TGTGCCATCAGGGGCCGGGATACGCAGTATTTT,CAIRGRDTQYF
TRBV20-1,NA,TRBJ2-7,TRBD2,TGCAGTGCTAGAGGACTAGCGGACCTCGCCTACGAGCAGTACTTC,CSARGLADLAYEQYF
TRBV12-3/TRBV12-4,NA,TRBJ1-1,NA,TGTGCCAGCGGGGGCGCGAGAACTGAAGCTTTCTTT,CASGGARTEAFF
TRBV27,NA,TRBJ1-2,TRBD1,TGTGCCAGCAGTTTCCGGACAGGGGGCGGTTATGGCTACACCTTC,CASSFRTGGGYGYTF
TRBV4-1,once,TRBJ2-3,TRBD1,TGCGCCAGCAGCCACCTAGACAGGGGGGACACAGATACGCAGTATTTT,CASSHLDRGDTDTQYF
TRBV12-3/TRBV12-4,NA,TRBJ1-2,NA,TGTGCCAGCAGCCAACCGGGACTCCCTAACTATGGCTACACCTTC,CASSQPGLPNYGYTF
TRBV20-1,NA,TRBJ1-2,NA,TGCAGTGCTAAGGAGGGGGACTATGGCTACACCTTC,CSAKEGDYGYTF
TRBV4-1,few,TRBJ1-1,NA,TGCGCCAGCCGAACCCGTGGGGACGGCCTTAGGAGGGGAGCTTTCTTT,CASRTRGDGLRRGAFF
TRBV29-1,NA,TRBJ2-7,TRBD1,TGCAGCACACAGGACAGGGACCACGAGCAGTACTTC,CSTQDRDHEQYF
TRBV20-1,NA,TRBJ2-1,NA,TGCAGTGCCGAAAACCTATTGAAGGGGTCAGCCTACAATGAGCAGTTCTTC,CSAENLLKGSAYNEQFF
TRBV20-1,NA,TRBJ1-2,NA,TGCAGTGCTAGGGAAGCGGGGATCTATGGCTACACCTTC,CSAREAGIYGYTF
TRBV9,few,TRBJ2-5,NA,TGTGCCAGCAGCGTAGGAGGGGGGCCTCAAGAGACCCAGTACTTC,CASSVGGGPQETQYF
TRBV20-1,NA,TRBJ2-5,TRBD2,TGCAGTGCCATGACTAGCGGAGAGCAAGAGACCCAGTACTTC,CSAMTSGEQETQYF
TRBV9,NA,TRBJ2-7,TRBD2,TGTGCCAGCAGCCCCCACGGAGGAGCGGGAGGGCCCGACGAGCAGTACTTC,CASSPHGGAGGPDEQYF
TRBV29-1,NA,TRBJ2-5,TRBD2,TGCAGCGTTGACCGCACTAGCGGGGGAAGGACCCAGTACTTC,CSVDRTSGGRTQYF
TRBV25-1,NA,TRBJ2-1,NA,TGTGCCAGCATGTCGAGGATACGGTTCTTC,CASMSRIRFF
TRBV14,NA,TRBJ2-2,NA,TGTGCCAGCAGCCAAGGGGGCAGGGCCTACACCGGGGAGCTGTTTTTT,CASSQGGRAYTGELFF
TRBV6-1,NA,TRBJ2-7,NA,TGTGCCAGCAGTGATTTGGGAGACGAGCAGTACTTC,CASSDLGDEQYF
TRBV12-3/TRBV12-4,NA,TRBJ2-1,TRBD2,TGTGCCAGCAGTTTATTCTCGGGGGGGGCCTACAATGAGCAGTTCTTC,CASSLFSGGAYNEQFF
TRBV5-5,NA,TRBJ2-5,NA,TGTGCCAGCAGCTTGGTGGGGACATTCAAAGAGACCCAGTACTTC,CASSLVGTFKETQYF
TRBV5-4,NA,TRBJ1-2,NA,TGTGCCAGCAGCGGGGGGGGGTCTAATGGCTACACCTTC,CASSGGGSNGYTF
TRBV27,NA,TRBJ2-7,NA,TGTGCCAGCAGTTTAGGCGGTGGGGGAGGCGAGCAGTACTTC,CASSLGGGGGEQYF
TRBV6-1,few,TRBJ2-6,TRBD1,TGTGCCAGCAGTGAGGGACAGCAGGGGATCTTTCACCCTGGGGCCAACGTCCTGACTTTC,CASSEGQQGIFHPGANVLTF
TRBV29-1,NA,TRBJ1-2,NA,TGCAGCGTCGGCGGGGGTCATGGCTACACCTTC,CSVGGGHGYTF
TRBV10-3,NA,TRBJ1-5,NA,TGTGCCATCAGCGCACGTGGGGGTGCCTATCAGCCCCAGCATTTT,CAISARGGAYQPQHF
TRBV6-5,NA,TRBJ2-5,NA,TGTGCCAGCAGTTTCTCTAGACCCAAAGAGACCCAGTACTTC,CASSFSRPKETQYF
TRBV4-3,few,TRBJ1-2,TRBD1,TGCGCCAGCAGCCCCCAGGGGGACAGGATTAACTATGGCTACACCTTC,CASSPQGDRINYGYTF
TRBV12-3/TRBV12-4,NA,TRBJ2-7,TRBD2,TGTGCCAGCAGTCCCCAGGGGCTAGCGGGAGCCTACGAGCAGTACTTC,CASSPQGLAGAYEQYF
TRBV27,many,TRBJ2-3,NA,TGTGCCAGCAGCTTCCCTGGAGATACGCAGTATTTT,CASSFPGDTQYF